This TCR beta chain was captured by sequencing in a study of blood T cell repertoires in COVID-19. Study overall: Sites in the United States, Italy and Spain provided acute and convalescent COVID-19 samples.

The CDR3 length is 16 residues. CDR1 and CDR2 (germline): SGDLS, YYNGEE. Trimming removed 2 bases at V and 2 bases at J, with 14 bases between. How the authors handled the data: Amplification with reference gene primers provided the estimates of nucleated cell counts. TCRdb's table, derived via immunoSEQ multiplex PCR, lists solely in-frame clones and lacks some. V, J and clone size derive from that table, while D and trimming were established from the DNA sequence. The sample consists of about 370,000 clones, under 90% of them appearing once. Residents of 24 US areas, aged roughly 18 to 89 years, made up the participants. Participant-reported clinical history was the basis for cohort assignment.

This sequence originates from a young woman who had recovered from COVID-19. The chain couples TRBV9 to TRBJ1-3; D may be TRBD1 (5 bases). The sample was PBMCs or T cells enriched from blood (not recorded which). This CDR3 reads CASSVWSRGTGNTIYF. In DNA, the CDR3 is TGTGCCAGCAGCGTCTGGTCCCGGGGGACTGGAAACACCATATATTTT.